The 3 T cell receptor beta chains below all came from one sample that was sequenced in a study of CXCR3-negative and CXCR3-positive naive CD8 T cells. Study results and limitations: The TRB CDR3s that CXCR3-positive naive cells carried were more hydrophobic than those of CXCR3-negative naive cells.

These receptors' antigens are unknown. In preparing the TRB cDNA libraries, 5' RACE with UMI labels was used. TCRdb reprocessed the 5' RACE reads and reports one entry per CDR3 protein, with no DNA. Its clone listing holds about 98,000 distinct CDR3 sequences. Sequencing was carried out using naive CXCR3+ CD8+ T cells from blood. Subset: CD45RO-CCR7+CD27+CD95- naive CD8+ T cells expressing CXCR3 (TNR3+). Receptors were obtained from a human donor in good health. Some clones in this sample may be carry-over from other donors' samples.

CDR3 residues: CSARVIVVPLNEQYF. The chain uses TRBV20-1 and TRBJ2-7; TCRdb's D gene call, TRBD1, goes unchecked for lack of DNA. From germline, CDR1 is DFQATT and CDR2 SNEGSKA (reference sequence). This CDR3 comprises 15 residues.

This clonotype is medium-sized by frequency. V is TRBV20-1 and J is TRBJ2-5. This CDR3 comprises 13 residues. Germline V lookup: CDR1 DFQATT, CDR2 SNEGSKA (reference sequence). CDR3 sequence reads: CSASELAWETQYF.

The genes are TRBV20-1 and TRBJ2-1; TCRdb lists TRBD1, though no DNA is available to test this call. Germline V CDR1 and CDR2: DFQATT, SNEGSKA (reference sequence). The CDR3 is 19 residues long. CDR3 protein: CSASPVQGGGISYYNEKFF.